Following are 16 T cell receptor beta chains from one sample sequenced in a study of blood T cell repertoires in COVID-19. Here immunoSEQ multiplex PCR was the method, and the copy in TCRdb shows in-frame clones only, minus some. Seen here are 45,000 to 50,000 clones, under 85% observed once, and the top ten hold roughly 8%. The sequenced sample consisted of peripheral blood. These receptors were obtained from an elderly man in a cohort sampled during active COVID-19.

V and J are TRBV7-9 and TRBJ1-1, with D hard to call. This CDR3 contains 14 residues. Trimming shortened V by 1 base and J by 3 bases, and 9 bases separated the two germline ends. The germline V gene has CDR1 SEHNR and CDR2 FQNEAQ (reference sequence). The CDR3 bases are TGTGCCAGCAGCTTAGGCTACAGTTACACTGAAGCTTTCTTT. It translates to CASSLGYSYTEAFF. Based on the CDR3 plus reference TRBV7-9 and TRBJ1-1, the full variable domain is DTGVSQNPRHKITKRGQNVTFRCDPISEHNRLYWYRQTLGQGPEFLTYFQNEAQLEKSRLLSDRFSAERPKGSFSTLEIQRTEQGDSAMYLCASSLGYSYTEAFFGQGTRLTVV.

The genes are TRBV11-2 and TRBJ1-1; tentatively, D is TRBD1 (5 bases). The CDR3 covers 14 residues. The germline V gene has CDR1 SGHAT and CDR2 FQNNGV. The V gene lost 2 bases and the J gene lost 7 bases, with 14 bases spanning the gap. CDR3 protein: CASSLKGGVDEAFF. The DNA of the CDR3 is TGTGCCAGCAGCTTAAAGGGAGGGGTCGATGAAGCTTTCTTT.

V gene TRBV4-1 combines with J gene TRBJ1-5; TRBD1 agrees at 8 bases. Per the germline V gene, CDR1 is MGHRA and CDR2 is YSYEKL. Trimming removed 1 base from V and 0 bases from J; junction bases left unmatched: 5. CDR3 size: 17 residues. The CDR3 spells CASSQVVTGVSNQPQHF. DNA of the CDR3: TGCGCCAGCAGCCAAGTGGTGACAGGGGTTAGCAATCAGCCCCAGCATTTT.

The rearrangement uses TRBV5-4 and TRBJ2-1; the match to TRBD1 covers 7 bases. J gave up 6 bases and V 4 bases, and 7 bases lay outside the gene matches. This CDR3 is 14 amino acids long. The germline gives CDR1 SGHNT, CDR2 YYREEE (reference sequence). The CDR3 is CASSNRQGFNEQFF. The DNA of the CDR3 is TGTGCCAGCAGCAACCGACAGGGATTCAATGAGCAGTTCTTC.

The chain combines TRBV29-1 with TRBJ2-7, with D possibly matching TRBD2 (5 bases). Germline lookup yields CDR1 SQVTM and CDR2 ANQGSEA. The V end lost 2 bases, the J end lost 6 bases, and 14 bases lay between the germline ends. The CDR3 has 13 amino acids. This CDR3 is CSVESTTLGEQYF. DNA of the CDR3: TGCAGCGTTGAATCGACGACACTAGGCGAGCAGTACTTC.

J is TRBJ1-2 and V is TRBV28; D remains ambiguous. Trimming pared 5 bases from V and 2 bases from J, leaving 18 bases between. Looked up from germline, CDR1 is MDHEN and CDR2 is SYDVKM. The CDR3 has 16 amino acids. The CDR3 region has the DNA TGTGCCAGCAGTCTCACCCCTCCTGGGCCCAACTATGGCTACACCTTC. Its translation: CASSLTPPGPNYGYTF.

This clone was counted only a few times. This sequence joins TRBV7-8 and TRBJ2-2; 9 bases align to TRBD2. CDR3 length equals 15 residues. V shed 5 bases and J 7 bases; nucleotides not matched to a gene: 8. From germline, CDR1 is SGHVS and CDR2 FQNEAQ. CDR3 region: CASSVTGTSFGELFF. As DNA, the CDR3 is TGTGCCAGCAGCGTGACCGGGACTAGCTTCGGGGAGCTGTTTTTT.

The CDR3 is CASSGKREIRYYNEQFF. The CDR3 nucleotides are TGTGCCAGCAGTGGCAAGCGGGAGATACGATATTACAATGAGCAGTTCTTC. The chain has TRBV25-1 and TRBJ2-1; 8 nucleotides match TRBD2. The CDR3 contains 17 residues. Per germline, CDR1 MGHDK and CDR2 SYGVNS. V trimming: 4 bases; J trimming: 4 bases; junction bases outside the gene matches: 12.

With regard to this clone: This sample includes further DNA sequences coding for the same CDR3. This chain joins TRBV29-1 and TRBJ1-5; D call uncertain. This CDR3 is 13 amino acids long. Germline V gene lookup returns CDR1 SQVTM and CDR2 ANQGSEA. The V gene lost 4 bases and the J gene lost 0 bases, with 7 bases spanning the gap. In DNA form, the CDR3 reads TGCAGCGTTGCCGAGAATAGCAATCAGCCCCAGCATTTT. It encodes CSVAENSNQPQHF. Based on the CDR3 plus reference TRBV29-1 and TRBJ1-5, the full variable domain is SAVISQKPSRDICQRGTSLTIQCQVDSQVTMMFWYRQQPGQSLTLIATANQGSEATYESGFVIDKFPISRPNLTFSTLTVSNMSPEDSSIYLCSVAENSNQPQHFGDGTRLSIL.

This clone has just one count. The J gene is TRBJ1-6, the V gene TRBV7-9; D ambiguous. Trimming shortened V by 4 bases and J by 16 bases, and 11 bases separated the two germline ends. Per the germline V gene, CDR1 is SEHNR and CDR2 is FQNEAQ (reference sequence). The CDR3 is 11 residues long. CDR3 in amino acids: CASSSDSELHF. The CDR3 bases are TGTGCCAGCAGCTCTGACTCGGAGCTCCACTTT.

V gene TRBV19 combines with J gene TRBJ2-4; TRBD2 agrees at 7 bases. This CDR3 region has 15 residues. Germline CDR1 reads LNHDA; CDR2 reads SQIVND (reference sequence). V lost 4 bases, J lost 5 bases, and 8 bases stayed unmatched. The CDR3 DNA reads TGTGCCAGTAGTAGTCTAGGGAGGGGAGAAAACATTCAGTACTTC. Translating it yields CASSSLGRGENIQYF.

Details on this clone: One end of the junction does not line up with germline, which may come from a read error. In DNA, the CDR3 is TGCAGTGCTAGAGGGACAGTGGTGGGCTTT. This encodes CSARGTVVGF. This sequence joins TRBV20-1 and TRBJ1-1; possibly TRBD1 for D (6 bases). Germline values: CDR1 DFQATT, CDR2 SNEGSKA (reference sequence). The CDR3 totals 10 residues.

This clone was seen a few times. The CDR3 coding sequence is TGTGCCAGCAGCTCCACAAGGACAGGGGGCAACAGCAATCAGCCCCAGCATTTT. Translating gives CASSSTRTGGNSNQPQHF. The rearrangement links TRBV7-2 to TRBJ1-5, with 11 bases identical to TRBD1. CDR3 length equals 18 residues. Germline assignment: CDR1 SGHTA and CDR2 FQGNSA. The J segment lost 1 base and the V segment lost 4 bases, leaving 9 bases of the junction unmatched.

V gene TRBV18 combines with J gene TRBJ2-7; TRBD2 agrees at 7 bases. Germline values: CDR1 KGHSH, CDR2 LQKENI. The CDR3 is 14 amino acids. V shed 3 bases and J 0 bases; nucleotides not matched to a gene: 2. This CDR3 reads CASSPKRDSYEQYF. For the CDR3, the DNA is TGTGCCAGCTCACCGAAGCGGGACTCCTACGAGCAGTACTTC.

The J gene is TRBJ2-7, the V gene TRBV12-3 or TRBV12-4, with D maybe TRBD2 (6 bases). CDR3 length equals 13 residues. Trimming took 3 bases from V and 4 from J, leaving 10 bases between them. CDR3 sequence (DNA): TGTGCCAGCAGTTTTGGGACTCGGTACGAGCAGTACTTC. It yields the protein CASSFGTRYEQYF.

J is TRBJ2-2 and V is TRBV13, with D possibly matching TRBD1 (6 bases). V was pared by 5 bases and J by 0 bases, with 13 bases between. The CDR3 totals 16 residues. Germline assignment: CDR1 PRHDT and CDR2 FYEKMQ (reference sequence). This CDR3 reads CASSAYRVANTGELFF. The CDR3 DNA reads TGTGCCAGCAGCGCCTACAGGGTAGCGAACACCGGGGAGCTGTTTTTT.